This section outlines one TCR beta chain sequence together with its context. The data originate from a study of control samples from healthy donors and cancer patients. Germline lookup yields CDR1 LNHDA and CDR2 SQIVND (reference sequence). Deletions cut 8 bases from V and 5 bases from J, with 3 bases between. The CDR3 covers 10 residues. Data came from immunoSEQ multiplex PCR; TCRdb stores just in-frame clones and leaves some out. This table has roughly 100,000 clones, about 89% appearing once. Material: blood. This chain connects TRBV19 to TRBJ2-2; D is undetermined. This receptor was identified in a woman in her thirties in good health. Written as DNA, the CDR3 is TGTGCCAGTGGAACCGGGGAGCTGTTTTTT. This gives the protein CASGTGELFF.